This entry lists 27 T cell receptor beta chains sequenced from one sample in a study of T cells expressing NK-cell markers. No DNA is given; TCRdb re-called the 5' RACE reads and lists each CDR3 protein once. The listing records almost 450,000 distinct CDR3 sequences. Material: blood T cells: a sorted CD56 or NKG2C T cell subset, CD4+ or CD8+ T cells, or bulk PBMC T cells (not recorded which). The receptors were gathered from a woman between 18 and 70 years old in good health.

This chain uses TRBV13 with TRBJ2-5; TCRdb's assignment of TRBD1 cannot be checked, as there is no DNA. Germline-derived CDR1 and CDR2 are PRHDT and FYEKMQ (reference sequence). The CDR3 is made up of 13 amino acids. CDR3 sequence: CASRGGFGETQYF. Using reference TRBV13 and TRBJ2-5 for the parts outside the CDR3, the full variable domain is AAGVIQSPRHLIKEKRETATLKCYPIPRHDTVYWYQQGPGQDPQFLISFYEKMQSDKGSIPDRFSAQQFSDYHSELNMSSLELGDSALYFCASRGGFGETQYFGPGTRLLVL.

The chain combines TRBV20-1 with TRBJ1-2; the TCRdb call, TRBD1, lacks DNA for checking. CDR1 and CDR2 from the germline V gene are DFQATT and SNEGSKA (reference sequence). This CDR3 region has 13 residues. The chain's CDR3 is CRRGDTSNYGYTF.

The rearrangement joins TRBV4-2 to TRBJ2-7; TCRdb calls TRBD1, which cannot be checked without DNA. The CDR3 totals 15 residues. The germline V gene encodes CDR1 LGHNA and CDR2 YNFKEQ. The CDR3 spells CASSQDGAGNYEQYF.

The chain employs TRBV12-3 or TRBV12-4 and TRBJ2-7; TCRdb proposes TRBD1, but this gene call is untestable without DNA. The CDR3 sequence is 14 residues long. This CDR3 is CASSRNQGANEQYF.

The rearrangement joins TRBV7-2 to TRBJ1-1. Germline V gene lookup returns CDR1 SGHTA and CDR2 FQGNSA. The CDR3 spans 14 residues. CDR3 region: CASGVGGASTEAFF.

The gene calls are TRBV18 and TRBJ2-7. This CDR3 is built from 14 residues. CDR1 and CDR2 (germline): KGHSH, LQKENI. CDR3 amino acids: CASSPPSEEDEQYF.

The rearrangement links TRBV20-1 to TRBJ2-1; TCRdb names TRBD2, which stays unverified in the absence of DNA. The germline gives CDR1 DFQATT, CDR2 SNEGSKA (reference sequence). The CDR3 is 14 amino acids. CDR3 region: CSARSGKVDNEQFF.

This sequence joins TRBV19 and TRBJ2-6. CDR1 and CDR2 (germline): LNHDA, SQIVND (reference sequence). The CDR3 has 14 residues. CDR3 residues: CASRRESRANVLTF.

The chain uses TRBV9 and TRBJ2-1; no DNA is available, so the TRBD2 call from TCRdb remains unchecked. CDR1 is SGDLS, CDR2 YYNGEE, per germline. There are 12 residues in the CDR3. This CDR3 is CASSVTPQEQFF.

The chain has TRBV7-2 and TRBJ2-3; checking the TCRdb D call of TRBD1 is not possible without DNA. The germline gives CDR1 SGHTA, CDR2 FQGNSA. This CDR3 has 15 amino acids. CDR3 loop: CASSFEGFHTDTQYF.

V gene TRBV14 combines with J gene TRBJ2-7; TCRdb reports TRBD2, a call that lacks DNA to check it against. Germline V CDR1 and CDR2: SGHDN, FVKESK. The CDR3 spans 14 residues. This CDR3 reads CASSQSGRSYEQYF.

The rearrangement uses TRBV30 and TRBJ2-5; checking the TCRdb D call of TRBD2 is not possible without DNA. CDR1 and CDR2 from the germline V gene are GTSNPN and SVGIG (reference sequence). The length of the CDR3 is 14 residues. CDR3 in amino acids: CAWSPSGQKETQYF. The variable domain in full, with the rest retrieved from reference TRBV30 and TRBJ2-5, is SQTIHQWPATLVQPVGSPLSLECTVEGTSNPNLYWYRQAAGRGLQLLFYSVGIGQISSEVPQNLSASRPQDRQFILSSKKLLLSDSGFYLCAWSPSGQKETQYFGPGTRLLVL.

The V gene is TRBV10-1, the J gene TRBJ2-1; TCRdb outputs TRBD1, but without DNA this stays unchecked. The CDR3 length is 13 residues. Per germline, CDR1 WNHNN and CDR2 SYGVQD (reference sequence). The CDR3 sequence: CASSVGAGNEQFF.

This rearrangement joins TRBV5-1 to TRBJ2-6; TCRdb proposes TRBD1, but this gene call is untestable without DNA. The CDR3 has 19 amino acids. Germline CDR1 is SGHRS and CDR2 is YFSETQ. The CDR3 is CASSLQSHPRGSGANVLTF.

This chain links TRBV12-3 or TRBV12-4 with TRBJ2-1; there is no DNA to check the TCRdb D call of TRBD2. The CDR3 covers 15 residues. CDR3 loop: CASIPLTSGYNEQFF.

The CDR3 spells CSARVNTGELFF. The chain links TRBV20-1 to TRBJ2-2. Germline values: CDR1 DFQATT, CDR2 SNEGSKA (reference sequence). The CDR3 totals 12 residues.

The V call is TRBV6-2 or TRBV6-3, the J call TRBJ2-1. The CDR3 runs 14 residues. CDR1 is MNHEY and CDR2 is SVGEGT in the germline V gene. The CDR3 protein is CASKETSSYNEQFF.

The CDR3 here is CASSKDGLRGYTF. J is TRBJ1-2 and V is TRBV6-1. This CDR3 spans 13 amino acids. Germline values: CDR1 MNHNS, CDR2 SASEGT.

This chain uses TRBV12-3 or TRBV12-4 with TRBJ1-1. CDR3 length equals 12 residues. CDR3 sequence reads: CASSFNTDSPFF.

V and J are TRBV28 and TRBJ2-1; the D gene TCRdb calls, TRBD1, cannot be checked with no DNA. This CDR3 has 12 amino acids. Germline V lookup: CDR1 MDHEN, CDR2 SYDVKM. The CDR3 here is CASSLGAVKQFF.

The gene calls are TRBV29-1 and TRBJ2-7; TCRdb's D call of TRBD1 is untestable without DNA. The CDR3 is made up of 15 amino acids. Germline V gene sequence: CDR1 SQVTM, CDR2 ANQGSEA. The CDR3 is CSVGPQQTSSYEQYF.

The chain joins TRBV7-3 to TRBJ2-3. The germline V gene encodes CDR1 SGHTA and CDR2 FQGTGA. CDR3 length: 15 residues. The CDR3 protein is CASSTDGGYTDTQYF.

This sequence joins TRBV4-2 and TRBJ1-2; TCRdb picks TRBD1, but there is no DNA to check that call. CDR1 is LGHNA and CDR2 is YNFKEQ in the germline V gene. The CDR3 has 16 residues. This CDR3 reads CASSHPISGTANGYTF.

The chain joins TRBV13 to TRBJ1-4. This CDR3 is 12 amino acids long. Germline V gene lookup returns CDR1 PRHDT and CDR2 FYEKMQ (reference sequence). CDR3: CASSLGVQGLFF. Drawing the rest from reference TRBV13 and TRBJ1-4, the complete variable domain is AAGVIQSPRHLIKEKRETATLKCYPIPRHDTVYWYQQGPGQDPQFLISFYEKMQSDKGSIPDRFSAQQFSDYHSELNMSSLELGDSALYFCASSLGVQGLFFGSGTQLSVL.

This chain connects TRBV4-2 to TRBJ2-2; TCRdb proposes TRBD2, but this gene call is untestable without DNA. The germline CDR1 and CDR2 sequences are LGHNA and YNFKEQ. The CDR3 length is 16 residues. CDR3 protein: CASSPPGLASGGELFF.

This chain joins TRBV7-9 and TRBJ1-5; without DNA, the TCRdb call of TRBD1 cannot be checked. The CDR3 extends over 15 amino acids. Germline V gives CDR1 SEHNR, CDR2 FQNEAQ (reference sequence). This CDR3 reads CASSQQGMGNQPQHF.

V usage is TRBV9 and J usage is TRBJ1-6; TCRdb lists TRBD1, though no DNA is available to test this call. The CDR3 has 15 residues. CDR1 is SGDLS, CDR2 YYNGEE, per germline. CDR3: CASSVEWGVGSPLHF.